This T cell receptor beta chain was profiled in a study of CD8 T cells in ankylosing spondylitis. Study outcomes and limitations: Among TCR beta sequences, a motif of several highly homologous variants appeared characteristic of ankylosing spondylitis blood. The study looked at matched synovial fluid samples from ankylosing spondylitis patients. Disease-linked clones were reported to be significantly enriched there.

Many counts were recorded for this clonotype. The antigen is unknown. TCRdb independently ran MiXCR on the 5' RACE reads; one entry per CDR3 protein. The sample shows 200,000 or so distinct CDR3 sequences, 15% to 20% of them seen only once. Germline V gene lookup returns CDR1 MNHEY and CDR2 SVGAGI. The CDR3 contains 16 residues. J was trimmed by 9 bases and V by 1 base; bases with no gene match: 8. The sample taken for sequencing was blood, either unsorted or a sorted T cell fraction (not recorded which). This chain uses TRBV6-5 with TRBJ2-1; 11 nucleotides match TRBD2. This clonotype was sampled from a male donor under 30 with ankylosing spondylitis or in good health (not recorded which). The chain's CDR3 is CASSYLILAGGGEQFF. The CDR3 DNA reads TGTGCCAGCAGTTACTTGATTCTAGCGGGAGGCGGTGAGCAGTTCTTC.